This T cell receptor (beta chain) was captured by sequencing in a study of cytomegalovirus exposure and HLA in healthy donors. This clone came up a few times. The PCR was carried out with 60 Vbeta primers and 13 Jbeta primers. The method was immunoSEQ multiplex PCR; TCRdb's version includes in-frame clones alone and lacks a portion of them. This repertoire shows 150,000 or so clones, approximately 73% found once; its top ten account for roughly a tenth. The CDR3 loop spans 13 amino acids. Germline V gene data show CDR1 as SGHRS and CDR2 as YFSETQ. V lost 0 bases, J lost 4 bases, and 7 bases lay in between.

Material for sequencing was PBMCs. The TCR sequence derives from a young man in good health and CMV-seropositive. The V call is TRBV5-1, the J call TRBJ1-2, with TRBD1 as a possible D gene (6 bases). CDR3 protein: CASSLGTVYGYTF. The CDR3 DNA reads TGCGCCAGCAGCTTGGGGACAGTCTATGGCTACACCTTC. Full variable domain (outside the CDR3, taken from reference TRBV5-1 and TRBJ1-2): KAGVTQTPRYLIKTRGQQVTLSCSPISGHRSVSWYQQTPGQGLQFLFEYFSETQRNKGNFPGRFSGRQFSNSRSEMNVSTLELGDSALYLCASSLGTVYGYTFGSGTRLTVV.